Listed below are T cell receptor beta chains from one sample, sequenced in a study of technical replicates of blood from several donors. Measured with immunoSEQ multiplex PCR; TCRdb has only the in-frame clones, and not every one. This sample carries just over 75,000 clones, 90% to 95% of them seen once, and the ten largest clones take roughly 0.37%. Sample: T cells isolated from PBMCs. The receptors shown here come from a human donor in good health. The CDR3 runs from the conserved cysteine through the conserved F or W. The D gene is left open where the match is weak. Size values are once, few and many counts, or a class for expanded clones, and some rows have none.

size | J | V | D | DNA | CDR3
NA | TRBJ1-5 | TRBV27 | TRBD1 | TGTGCCAGCAGATCACCGGGACAGGGTTATCAGCCCCAGCATTTT | CASRSPGQGYQPQHF
NA | TRBJ1-5 | TRBV7-9 | NA | TGTGCCAGCAGCTTAGCCGGTCTTAGCAATCAGCCCCAGCATTTT | CASSLAGLSNQPQHF
once | TRBJ2-1 | TRBV10-3 | TRBD2 | TGTGCCATCAGCCACGCGGGACTAGGGGGGAATGAGCAGTTCTTC | CAISHAGLGGNEQFF
NA | TRBJ1-5 | TRBV4-2 | NA | TGTGCCAGCAGCCAAGAAGTCGGGGGACAGCCCCAGCATTTT | CASSQEVGGQPQHF
NA | TRBJ2-7 | TRBV10-2 | TRBD2 | TGCGCCAGCTCCCTAGCGGGAGAAGGGTACGAGCAGTACTTC | CASSLAGEGYEQYF
NA | TRBJ1-2 | TRBV7-3 | NA | TGTGCCAGCAGCTCAGCCCTACAGGGTTTTGTCTATGGCTACACCTTC | CASSSALQGFVYGYTF
NA | TRBJ1-2 | TRBV14 | NA | TGTGCCAGCAGCCAAGAGATACAGAACTATGGCTACACCTTC | CASSQEIQNYGYTF
NA | TRBJ2-6 | TRBV10-1 | NA | TGCGCCAGCAGTCCAAGCCTAGACGCACAAAGTCGGGCCAACGTCCTGACTTTC | CASSPSLDAQSRANVLTF
NA | TRBJ2-3 | TRBV9 | NA | TGTGCCAGCAGCTCAGAGGCGTGGATTACGCAGTATTTT | CASSSEAWITQYF
NA | TRBJ2-5 | TRBV28 | TRBD1 | TGTGCCAGCAGTCTTCCCGGGACAGGGAAGGAGACCCAGTACTTC | CASSLPGTGKETQYF
once | TRBJ1-1 | TRBV6-1 | TRBD1 | TGTGCCAGCAGTGACTTCCTACAGGGGACTTTTAACACTGAAGCTTTCTTT | CASSDFLQGTFNTEAFF
NA | TRBJ2-7 | TRBV9 | TRBD2 | TGTGCCAGCAGCGTAGCGAGGCTAGCGGGCCCCTACGAGCAGTACTTC | CASSVARLAGPYEQYF
NA | TRBJ1-4 | TRBV6-5 | NA | TGTGCCAGCAGTTACTGGCAGGGGGAAAAACTGTTTTTT | CASSYWQGEKLFF
NA | TRBJ1-1 | TRBV5-4 | TRBD1 | TGTGCCAGCATTTCCCGGACAGGGGGTTACCTGAACACTGAAGCTTTCTTT | CASISRTGGYLNTEAFF
NA | TRBJ1-5 | TRBV6-5 | NA | TGTGCCAGCAGCGGGGGGTGGAATCAGCCCCAGCATTTT | CASSGGWNQPQHF
NA | TRBJ2-2 | TRBV29-1 | NA | TGCAGCGTTGACTGGCAGAACACCGGGGAGCTGTTTTTT | CSVDWQNTGELFF
NA | TRBJ1-1 | TRBV5-1 | NA | TGCGCCAGCAGTTCCGGGACTGAGAACACTGAAGCTTTCTTT | CASSSGTENTEAFF
NA | TRBJ2-1 | TRBV7-6 | NA | TGTGCCAGCAGCTTAGTGACATACAATGAGCAGTTCTTC | CASSLVTYNEQFF
NA | TRBJ1-1 | TRBV9 | TRBD1 | TGTGCCAGCAGCGTAACAGGACAGGGTAGTACTGAAGCTTTCTTT | CASSVTGQGSTEAFF
NA | TRBJ2-1 | TRBV10-3 | TRBD2 | TGTGCCATCAGTGAAGATGCGGGAGTCTGGGTTGAGCAGTTCTTC | CAISEDAGVWVEQFF
NA | TRBJ2-2 | TRBV30 | NA | TGTGCCTGGAGAGGGGACACCGGGGAGCTGTTTTTT | CAWRGDTGELFF
NA | TRBJ1-1 | TRBV10-3 | NA | TGTGCCAGCGGGAGGGATAGAGGGAACACTGAAGCTTTCTTT | CASGRDRGNTEAFF
NA | TRBJ1-5 | TRBV28 | NA | TGTGCCAGCAGTCAACAAAGGGGGTTTAGTCAGCCCCAGCATTTT | CASSQQRGFSQPQHF
NA | TRBJ2-5 | TRBV5-4 | NA | TGTGCCAGCAGTCAGGCTAGCCCACAAGAGACCCAGTACTTC | CASSQASPQETQYF
NA | TRBJ2-2 | TRBV7-7 | NA | TGTGCTAGCAGGCGGGGTACCGGGGAGCTGTTTTTT | CASRRGTGELFF
NA | TRBJ2-7 | TRBV7-9 | NA | TGTGCCAGCAGCTTATTGGAGGGGTCGTCCTACGAGCAGTACTTC | CASSLLEGSSYEQYF
NA | TRBJ1-1 | TRBV11-3 | NA | TGTGCCAGCAGCCCCCAGGGGTACACTGAAGCTTTCTTT | CASSPQGYTEAFF
NA | TRBJ1-4 | TRBV7-8 | TRBD1 | TGTGCCAGCAGCTTACCCACGGGACAGGGTATGACTAATGAAAAACTGTTTTTT | CASSLPTGQGMTNEKLFF
NA | TRBJ1-1 | TRBV6-5 | TRBD1 | TGTGCCACCAGGGGGGGGGTTATGAACACTGAAGCTTTCTTT | CATRGGVMNTEAFF
once | TRBJ1-5 | TRBV4-3 | TRBD1 | TGCGCCAGCAGCCGCACAGGGGGCAACAATCAGCCCCAGCATTTT | CASSRTGGNNQPQHF
once | TRBJ2-3 | TRBV12-5 | NA | TGTGCTAGTGGTTTGGGGACAGACACAGATACGCAGTATTTT | CASGLGTDTDTQYF
NA | TRBJ2-1 | TRBV2 | TRBD2 | TGTGCCAGCAGTCCTCGGACTAGCGGGAGTTACAATGAGCAGTTCTTC | CASSPRTSGSYNEQFF
NA | TRBJ2-7 | TRBV29-1 | TRBD1 | TGCAGCGCGGGGACAGCCTACGAGCAGTACTTC | CSAGTAYEQYF